Given below is one T cell receptor beta chain in context. Antigen unknown. The sample comes from a study of radiotherapy plus CTLA-4 blockade in lung cancer. About the research overall: An objective response was seen in 18% of patients, and disease control in less than 35%.

J lost 6 bases, V lost 6 bases, and 3 bases had no gene match. The CDR3 length is 14 residues. Germline CDR1 MGHDK, CDR2 SYGVNS. Focal radiation plus CTLA-4 blockade with ipilimumab was given to patients with chemo-refractory metastatic non-small-cell lung cancer. Study-wide findings and caveats: In blood, after radiotherapy plus ipilimumab, tumor-derived TCR clones expanded. Response was reportedly best predicted by early blood T cell clone dynamics, with interferon-beta.

Assay: immunoSEQ multiplex PCR; the TCRdb copy retains only in-frame clones and omits some. Of 95,000 to 150,000 clones listed, 85% to 90% are singletons. The source of this sequence is a human donor with non-small cell lung cancer that progressed on radiotherapy plus ipilimumab. The source was peripheral blood, collected from a patient treated with radiotherapy plus ipilimumab. The rearrangement links TRBV25-1 to TRBJ2-1, with 12 nucleotides matching TRBD1. In nucleotides, the CDR3 is TGTGCCAGCAGCGGGACAGGGGGCTTCAATGAGCAGTTCTTC. Its translation: CASSGTGGFNEQFF.